A single sample gave rise to the 21 T cell receptor beta chains below, sequenced in a study of blood T cell repertoires in COVID-19. This table comes from immunoSEQ multiplex PCR, and its TCRdb copy is limited to in-frame clones, with some not included. The sample records about 130,000 clones, roughly 80% being singletons. Sequencing input: peripheral blood. The receptors were sampled from a woman aged 70-85 years with COVID-19, enrolled during active disease.

This clone turned up a few times. J is TRBJ1-5 and V is TRBV5-1, with 10 nucleotides matching TRBD1. CDR3 length: 15 amino acids. Germline V gene sequence: CDR1 SGHRS, CDR2 YFSETQ. J gave up 4 bases and V 4 bases, and 5 bases lay outside the gene matches. The CDR3 sequence: CASSPGTGANQPQHF. The CDR3 coding sequence is TGCGCCAGCAGCCCAGGGACAGGGGCGAATCAGCCCCAGCATTTT.

In its sample, this clone ranks as large. The chain recombines TRBV5-4 with TRBJ1-2; D may be TRBD1 (5 bases). The V end lost 4 bases, the J end lost 3 bases, and 13 bases lay between the germline ends. The CDR3 loop spans 14 amino acids. Germline V CDR1 and CDR2: SGHNT, YYREEE (reference sequence). CDR3 sequence reads: CASSADSEYYGYTF. In DNA form, the CDR3 reads TGTGCCAGCAGCGCTGACAGTGAATACTATGGCTACACCTTC.

The chain uses TRBV9 and TRBJ2-1; 7 bases fit TRBD2. The germline V gene has CDR1 SGDLS and CDR2 YYNGEE. This CDR3 contains 15 residues. V gave up 4 bases and J gave up 14 bases; unmatched junction bases: 18. Written as DNA, the CDR3 is TGTGCCAGCAGCCCTACCCTTTGGGGGGGGAATGGGGAGTTCTTC. Residues: CASSPTLWGGNGEFF.

The chain combines TRBV27 with TRBJ2-6; 7 positions agree with TRBD1. V lost 3 bases and J lost 4; bases outside the gene matches: 6. The CDR3 consists of 16 residues. From germline, CDR1 is MNHEY and CDR2 SMNVEV (reference sequence). The CDR3: CASSLLDRAGANVLTF. The CDR3 DNA follows: TGTGCCAGCAGTTTGTTAGACAGGGCCGGGGCCAACGTCCTGACTTTC.

V and J are TRBV7-3 and TRBJ2-2; 8 bases match TRBD2. The J segment lost 1 base and the V segment lost 5 bases, leaving 6 bases of the junction unmatched. The CDR3 is made up of 16 amino acids. In germline, CDR1 is SGHTA, CDR2 FQGTGA. Here the CDR3 reads CASSLTSGGNTGELFF. DNA of the CDR3: TGTGCCAGCAGCCTTACTAGCGGAGGGAACACCGGGGAGCTGTTTTTT.

This clone was detected once. The rearrangement uses TRBV27 and TRBJ1-5; 8 bases are a match to TRBD1. The germline V gene has CDR1 MNHEY and CDR2 SMNVEV (reference sequence). V lost 6 bases and J lost 9; bases outside the gene matches: 10. The CDR3 totals 14 residues. The CDR3 bases are TGTGCCAGCAGCCCCCAGGGGGCGGCCCGGCCCCAGCATTTT. Protein product: CASSPQGAARPQHF.

The rearrangement uses TRBV6-5 and TRBJ2-7; tentatively, D is TRBD1 (5 bases). Trimming removed 3 bases from V and 1 base from J, with 10 bases in between. The V gene's germline CDR1 is MNHEY and CDR2 SVGAGI. CDR3 size: 14 residues. The CDR3, as DNA: TGTGCCAGCAGTTATGGCCAGGGATCCTACGAGCAGTACTTC. Its protein is CASSYGQGSYEQYF.

The rearrangement uses TRBV2 and TRBJ1-5; TRBD1 aligns across 7 bases. Trimming took 4 bases from V and 7 from J; bases not matched to a gene: 4. This CDR3 has 13 residues. Germline V lookup: CDR1 SNHLY, CDR2 FYNNEI. As DNA, the CDR3 is TGTGCCAGCAGTGGGGACAGAGGGCAGCCCCAGCATTTT. Translated: CASSGDRGQPQHF.

The chain joins TRBV6-2 or TRBV6-3 to TRBJ1-6; 9 bases are shared with TRBD1. This CDR3 has 19 residues. Germline V gives CDR1 MNHEY, CDR2 SVGEGT. The trim removed 6 bases at V and 7 bases at J, leaving 19 bases unmatched. The CDR3 DNA reads as TGTGCCAGCAGCAACAACAGGGGGCGCGATCGTCGAAAAAATTCACCCCTCCACTTT. Its protein product is CASSNNRGRDRRKNSPLHF.

The chain recombines TRBV6-2 or TRBV6-3 with TRBJ2-1; 7 bases line up with TRBD1. The CDR3 sequence is 15 residues long. The trim removed 6 bases at V and 6 bases at J, leaving 11 bases unmatched. Germline V gene lookup returns CDR1 MNHEY and CDR2 SVGEGT. The CDR3 loop reads CASSRDRVQANEQFF. For the CDR3, the DNA is TGTGCCAGCAGCCGAGACAGGGTTCAGGCCAATGAGCAGTTCTTC.

The V call is TRBV7-2, the J call TRBJ1-2; 12 bases are shared with TRBD1. Germline loops: CDR1 SGHTA, CDR2 FQGNSA. This CDR3 is built from 15 residues. V gave up 0 bases and J gave up 8 bases; unmatched junction bases: 4. CDR3 loop: CASSLAGTGGRGYTF. As DNA, the CDR3 is TGTGCCAGCAGCTTAGCCGGGACAGGGGGCCGGGGCTACACCTTC.

The table lists this clone with a few counts. The chain has TRBV9 and TRBJ2-6; D uncertain. CDR3 length: 17 amino acids. The germline gives CDR1 SGDLS, CDR2 YYNGEE. The V end lost 0 bases, the J end lost 0 bases, and 10 bases lay between the germline ends. CDR3 nucleotides: TGTGCCAGCAGCGTAGGAAGACTCAGCTCTGGGGCCAACGTCCTGACTTTC. Its protein product is CASSVGRLSSGANVLTF. The entire variable domain, with the rest obtained from reference TRBV9 and TRBJ2-6, is as follows: DSGVTQTPKHLITATGQRVTLRCSPRSGDLSVYWYQQSLDQGLQFLIQYYNGEERAKGNILERFSAQQFPDLHSELNLSSLELGDSALYFCASSVGRLSSGANVLTFGAGSRLTVL.

V usage is TRBV19 and J usage is TRBJ2-3; a possible D gene is TRBD2 (6 bases). V lost 4 bases and J 1 base, leaving 9 bases between the germline ends. Germline values: CDR1 LNHDA, CDR2 SQIVND (reference sequence). This CDR3 is built from 14 residues. CDR3 amino acids: CASSTGLGTDTQYF. CDR3 nucleotide sequence: TGTGCCAGTAGTACGGGACTGGGCACAGATACGCAGTATTTT.

The chain links TRBV19 to TRBJ2-1; 12 nucleotides line up with TRBD1. Germline V gene sequence: CDR1 LNHDA, CDR2 SQIVND (reference sequence). V was pared by 4 bases and J by 4 bases, with 11 bases of the junction left unmatched. The CDR3 extends over 18 amino acids. Written as DNA, the CDR3 is TGTGCCAGTAGTAAAAGGGACAGGGGGCAAACGTTGTACAATGAGCAGTTCTTC. As protein: CASSKRDRGQTLYNEQFF.

V is TRBV6-2 or TRBV6-3 and J is TRBJ2-1; weak D call: TRBD1 (6 bases). V was cut by 3 bases and J by 5 bases, with 14 bases left in between. The CDR3 consists of 15 residues. Germline V CDR1 and CDR2: MNHEY, SVGEGT. The CDR3 protein is CASSYRGSGNNEQFF. The CDR3 bases are TGTGCCAGCAGTTATAGGGGGTCGGGGAACAATGAGCAGTTCTTC.

The rearrangement uses TRBV6-2 or TRBV6-3 and TRBJ1-5, with D maybe TRBD1 (6 bases). Between the trimmed V and J ends, which lost 5 bases and 6 bases, there was a span of 11 bases. The CDR3 contains 13 residues. Germline V gene lookup returns CDR1 MNHEY and CDR2 SVGEGT. For the CDR3, the DNA is TGTGCCAGCAGTGTCAGGGGCACTCAGCCCCAGCATTTT. It specifies CASSVRGTQPQHF.

This sequence joins TRBV6-5 and TRBJ1-6; no reliable D call. Germline loops: CDR1 MNHEY, CDR2 SVGAGI. The CDR3 consists of 13 residues. CDR3 coding DNA: TGTGGGGCCGCGGGCGGCCATAATTCACCCCTCCACTTT. Amino acid sequence: CGAAGGHNSPLHF.

The V call is TRBV5-6, the J call TRBJ2-2, with 9 bases identical to TRBD1. The V gene end was trimmed by 1 base and the J gene end by 8 bases; junction bases not matched to a gene: 6. The CDR3 consists of 15 residues. Germline loops: CDR1 SGHDT, CDR2 YYEEEE. CDR3 loop: CASSLPGTGKGELFF. CDR3 nucleotides: TGTGCCAGCAGCTTGCCCGGGACAGGGAAGGGGGAGCTGTTTTTT.

The rearrangement joins TRBV11-2 to TRBJ2-1, with 7 bases fitting TRBD2. The trim removed 4 bases at V and 10 bases at J, leaving 13 bases unmatched. There are 15 residues in the CDR3. Germline-derived CDR1 and CDR2 are SGHAT and FQNNGV. The DNA for the CDR3 is TGTGCCAGCAGCTCGGTAGCGGGCCGCACGGGGGAGCAGTTCTTC. This gives the protein CASSSVAGRTGEQFF.

This clone showed up just once. The chain combines TRBV3-1 (or the pseudogene TRBV3-2) with TRBJ1-1; TRBD1 might be the D (5 bases). The V gene lost 4 bases and the J gene lost 5 bases, with 14 bases spanning the gap. CDR1 and CDR2 from the germline V gene are LGHDT and YNNKEL (reference sequence). The CDR3 is made up of 14 amino acids. The DNA for the CDR3 is TGTGCCAGCAGCCCCCTCGCGGGGGTGACTGAAGCTTTCTTT. Translating gives CASSPLAGVTEAFF.

This chain links TRBV18 with TRBJ2-7; 15 nucleotides align to TRBD2. This CDR3 is built from 17 residues. Trimming took 3 bases from V and 0 from J; bases not matched to a gene: 3. Germline V lookup: CDR1 KGHSH, CDR2 LQKENI. CDR3 loop: CASSPGLAGGSSYEQYF. CDR3 in DNA: TGTGCCAGCTCACCGGGACTAGCGGGGGGAAGCTCCTACGAGCAGTACTTC.